These T cell receptor beta chains were read from a single sample in a study of spatial heterogeneity in lung cancer. TCRdb itself ran the 5' RACE reads through MiXCR, one entry per CDR3 protein. This sample has approximately 10,000 distinct CDR3 sequences, with about a sixth found just once. Source: PBMCs, taken at surgery. Receptor source: a male donor with early-stage non-small cell lung cancer. The CDR3 runs from the conserved cysteine through the conserved F or W. The D gene is left open where the match is weak. Some rows mark clone size as missing; the rest say once, few, many or name a class of expanded clone.

J | V | D | size | CDR3 | DNA
TRBJ1-5 | TRBV20-1 | TRBD1 | many | CSASPGTGSWRNQPQHF | TGCAGTGCTTCCCCGGGGACAGGGAGTTGGCGCAATCAGCCCCAGCATTTT
TRBJ2-1 | TRBV19 | TRBD2 | many | CASSARLAFRPIDEQFF | TGTGCCAGTAGTGCCCGACTAGCTTTTCGGCCAATTGATGAGCAGTTCTTC
TRBJ2-4 | TRBV29-1 | TRBD2 | . | CSVTSGSNIQYF | TGCAGCGTTACTAGCGGGAGTAACATTCAGTACTTC
TRBJ2-5 | TRBV6-6 | . | many | CASLLVGQETQYF | TGTGCCAGCCTACTAGTCGGGCAAGAGACCCAGTACTTC
TRBJ2-1 | TRBV7-6 | . | . | CASSLAGTPQFF | TGTGCCAGCAGCTTAGCCGGGACGCCGCAGTTCTTC
TRBJ2-6 | TRBV7-3 | TRBD1 | few | CASSLLGQGVTSGANVLTF | TGTGCCAGCAGCTTATTGGGACAGGGGGTAACTTCCGGGGCCAACGTCCTGACTTTC
TRBJ1-5 | TRBV7-9 | . | few | CASSLYGDSNQPQHF | TGTGCCAGCAGCTTATATGGAGATAGCAATCAGCCCCAGCATTTT
TRBJ2-1 | TRBV3-1 | . | many | CASSQGTGRFF | TGTGCCAGCAGCCAAGGGACTGGACGATTCTTC
TRBJ2-5 | TRBV24-1 | TRBD1 | . | CATSDSTGEETQYF | TGTGCCACCAGTGATTCAACAGGGGAAGAGACCCAGTACTTC
TRBJ2-1 | TRBV20-1 | TRBD2 | few | CSAIREGLREQFF | TGCAGTGCTATTCGGGAGGGCCTAAGGGAGCAGTTCTTC
TRBJ2-3 | TRBV6-2/TRBV6-3 | . | few | CASSSYGSVTDTQYF | TGTGCCAGCTCCTCCTACGGGAGTGTCACAGATACGCAGTATTTT
TRBJ2-3 | TRBV5-1 | . | few | CASSLAHGRGADTQYF | TGCGCCAGCAGCTTGGCCCATGGGAGAGGGGCAGATACGCAGTATTTT
TRBJ1-5 | TRBV5-5 | . | . | CASSLEASSRSQPQHF | TGTGCCAGCAGCTTAGAGGCATCCAGCAGGAGTCAGCCCCAGCATTTT
TRBJ1-1 | TRBV12-5 | . | . | CASGPEYGDTEAFF | TGTGCTAGTGGTCCTGAATATGGGGACACTGAAGCTTTCTTT
TRBJ2-4 | TRBV2 | TRBD2 | . | CATMGGAKNIQYF | TGTGCCACCATGGGGGGGGCCAAAAACATTCAGTACTTC
TRBJ1-2 | TRBV4-1 | TRBD1 | few | CASSQVGQALDGYTF | TGCGCCAGCAGCCAGGTGGGACAGGCGTTGGATGGCTACACCTTC
TRBJ2-1 | TRBV20-1 | . | few | CSARDGTYNEQFF | TGCAGTGCTAGAGATGGAACCTACAATGAGCAGTTCTTC
TRBJ2-7 | TRBV11-2 | . | many | CASSPSRAPYEQYF | TGTGCCAGCAGCCCCAGCCGGGCCCCCTACGAGCAGTACTTC
TRBJ1-5 | TRBV28 | TRBD1 | many | CASSLPPGGGNQPQHF | TGTGCCAGCAGTTTACCCCCAGGGGGCGGCAATCAGCCCCAGCATTTT
TRBJ2-5 | TRBV5-5 | . | few | CASSFSGSPQETQYF | TGTGCCAGCAGCTTTAGCGGAAGCCCCCAAGAGACCCAGTACTTC
TRBJ2-5 | TRBV7-6 | . | many | CASREHPSGFQETQYF | TGTGCCAGCAGAGAACACCCCTCGGGGTTCCAAGAGACCCAGTACTTC
TRBJ2-4 | TRBV28 | . | few | CASSFSSGVDIQYF | TGTGCCAGCAGTTTCTCCTCAGGGGTGGACATTCAGTACTTC
TRBJ1-1 | TRBV7-9 | . | . | CASSLARGSSEAFF | TGTGCCAGCAGCTTGGCTCGAGGGAGCAGTGAAGCTTTCTTT
TRBJ2-7 | TRBV7-6 | TRBD1 | many | CASSEGAIPPGEQYF | TGTGCCAGCAGCGAGGGGGCTATACCTCCCGGGGAGCAGTACTTC
TRBJ1-5 | TRBV6-1 | TRBD1 | many | CASRGTVYNQPQHF | TGTGCCAGCAGGGGGACAGTGTACAATCAGCCCCAGCATTTT
TRBJ1-1 | TRBV11-2 | . | many | CASTLGPKGPNTEAFF | TGTGCCAGCACCTTGGGACCCAAAGGGCCTAACACTGAAGCTTTCTTT
TRBJ1-6 | TRBV4-1 | . | many | CASSQDRGYNSPLHF | TGCGCCAGCAGCCAAGACAGGGGATATAATTCACCCCTCCACTTT
TRBJ2-3 | TRBV11-1 | . | . | CASSLAQGPHVHF | TGTGCCAGCAGCTTAGCCCAGGGGCCGCACGTGCATTTT
TRBJ1-4 | TRBV29-1 | TRBD1 | . | CSVEDRGANEKLFF | TGCAGCGTTGAAGACAGGGGGGCTAATGAAAAACTGTTTTTT
TRBJ2-7 | TRBV7-3 | TRBD2 | . | CASSWTSGSEQYF | TGTGCCAGCAGCTGGACTAGCGGGAGCGAGCAGTACTTC
TRBJ2-2 | TRBV7-9 | . | few | CARTRRGNTGELFF | TGTGCCCGAACTCGCAGGGGGAACACCGGGGAGCTGTTTTTT
TRBJ2-1 | TRBV5-1 | . | many | CASSSGGSSYNEQFF | TGCGCCAGCAGCTCCGGGGGCAGCTCCTACAATGAGCAGTTCTTC
TRBJ2-5 | TRBV6-2/TRBV6-3 | . | once | CASSAPRQETQYF | TGTGCCAGCAGTGCTCCGCGGCAAGAGACCCAGTACTTC
TRBJ1-2 | TRBV24-1 | TRBD1 | few | CATSDAKEQGRNYGYTF | TGTGCCACCAGTGATGCAAAAGAACAGGGGCGCAACTATGGCTACACCTTC
TRBJ1-4 | TRBV20-1 | . | . | CSAQRSLGDEKLFF | TGCAGTGCCCAACGATCCCTAGGGGATGAAAAACTGTTTTTT
TRBJ1-3 | TRBV6-1 | . | . | CASSVTPGLTSGNTIYF | TGTGCCAGCAGCGTTACTCCGGGTTTAACCTCTGGAAACACCATATATTTT
TRBJ1-2 | TRBV29-1 | . | few | CSVVRVTNGYTF | TGCAGCGTTGTTCGCGTGACCAATGGCTACACCTTC
TRBJ2-2 | TRBV27 | . | many | CASSSNTGELFF | TGTGCCAGCAGTTCGAACACCGGGGAGCTGTTTTTT
TRBJ2-7 | TRBV7-9 | . | few | CASSITLYEQYF | TGTGCCAGCAGCATTACCCTCTACGAGCAGTACTTC
TRBJ2-1 | TRBV2 | TRBD2 | few | CASRASGRTYNEQFF | TGTGCCAGCAGGGCTAGCGGGAGGACCTACAATGAGCAGTTCTTC
TRBJ2-5 | TRBV7-3 | . | many | CASSQTYGETQYF | TGTGCCAGCAGCCAAACGTACGGGGAGACCCAGTACTTC
TRBJ1-2 | TRBV16 | TRBD1 | few | CASSQSQQGLGYTF | TGTGCCAGCAGCCAATCGCAACAGGGGCTTGGCTACACCTTC
TRBJ2-2 | TRBV4-1 | . | . | CASSQEGPAYANTGELFF | TGCGCCAGCAGCCAAGAGGGGCCAGCCTACGCGAACACCGGGGAGCTGTTTTTT
TRBJ2-3 | TRBV5-1 | TRBD1 | few | CASSLAWTGGSSDTQYF | TGCGCCAGCAGCTTGGCGTGGACAGGGGGCAGTTCAGATACGCAGTATTTT
TRBJ2-1 | TRBV11-2 | TRBD1 | medium-sized | CASSQITGGTEQFF | TGTGCCAGCAGTCAAATTACAGGGGGAACTGAGCAGTTCTTC
TRBJ2-1 | TRBV6-4 | . | . | CASRREAGTGEEQFF | TGTGCCAGCAGGCGTGAGGCGGGTACGGGGGAGGAGCAGTTCTTC
TRBJ2-7 | TRBV12-3/TRBV12-4 | . | . | CASSLVRQGGYEQYF | TGTGCCAGCAGTTTGGTCCGGCAGGGGGGCTACGAGCAGTACTTC
TRBJ2-2 | TRBV12-3/TRBV12-4 | . | many | CASSLWGESFGSGELFF | TGTGCCAGCAGTTTATGGGGGGAGAGTTTCGGATCCGGGGAGCTGTTTTTT
TRBJ2-3 | TRBV2 | TRBD2 | many | CASSAGLAVSTDTQYF | TGTGCCAGCAGTGCCGGACTAGCGGTCAGCACAGATACGCAGTATTTT
TRBJ2-5 | TRBV13 | TRBD2 | few | CASSLASGSGPETQYF | TGTGCCAGCAGCTTGGCTAGCGGGAGTGGGCCCGAGACCCAGTACTTC
TRBJ2-2 | TRBV29-1 | . | . | CSVRRVNTGELFF | TGCAGCGTTCGTAGGGTAAACACCGGGGAGCTGTTTTTT
TRBJ2-3 | TRBV10-3 | TRBD2 | few | CAISGSGSADTQYF | TGTGCCATCAGTGGTAGCGGGAGCGCAGATACGCAGTATTTT
TRBJ2-3 | TRBV5-1 | . | many | CASSLEGDTDF | TGCGCCAGCAGCTTGGAGGGAGACACGGATTTT
TRBJ1-1 | TRBV20-1 | . | few | CSARDHGSTEAFF | TGCAGTGCTAGAGATCATGGCAGCACTGAAGCTTTCTTT
TRBJ2-1 | TRBV7-8 | TRBD2 | . | CASSTRRAGSSGYNEQFF | TGTGCCAGCAGCACCCGGAGGGCAGGGTCTAGCGGGTACAATGAGCAGTTCTTC
TRBJ2-1 | TRBV19 | TRBD2 | . | CASSILASGSNEQFF | TGTGCCAGTAGTATCCTGGCTAGCGGGAGTAATGAGCAGTTCTTC
TRBJ1-4 | TRBV4-1 | TRBD1 | many | CASSQVLGRTGGINEKLFF | TGCGCCAGCAGCCAAGTACTGGGAAGGACAGGGGGGATTAATGAAAAACTGTTTTTT